This TCR beta chain was identified during a study of blood T cell repertoires in COVID-19. The overall study: Samples taken during acute and convalescent COVID-19 were collected in the United States, Italy and Spain.

Clones were sequenced by immunoSEQ multiplex PCR, and TCRdb holds only the in-frame ones, with some missing. The data hold tens of thousands of clones, with more than 75% observed a single time. The CDR3 spans 16 residues. Trimming cost V 3 bases and J 2 bases; bases outside gene matches: 7. Germline V gives CDR1 LGHNA, CDR2 YSLEER. This TCR came from a man in his sixties with active or convalescent COVID-19. The chain carries TRBV4-3 and TRBJ2-1, with 7 bases aligning to TRBD2. The sample consisted of peripheral blood. CDR3 residues: CASSQGLAGAYNEQFF. The DNA for the CDR3 is TGCGCCAGCAGCCAGGGACTGGCGGGGGCCTACAATGAGCAGTTCTTC.